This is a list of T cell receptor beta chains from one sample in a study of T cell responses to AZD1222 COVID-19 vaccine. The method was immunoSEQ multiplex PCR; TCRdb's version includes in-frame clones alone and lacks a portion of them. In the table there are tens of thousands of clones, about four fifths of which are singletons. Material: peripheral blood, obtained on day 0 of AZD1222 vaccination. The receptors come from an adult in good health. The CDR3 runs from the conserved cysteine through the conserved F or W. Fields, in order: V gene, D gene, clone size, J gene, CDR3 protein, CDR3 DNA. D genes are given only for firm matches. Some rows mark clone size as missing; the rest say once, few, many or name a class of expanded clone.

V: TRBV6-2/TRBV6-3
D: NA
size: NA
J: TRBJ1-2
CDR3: CASSLPARGYTF
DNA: TGTGCCAGCAGCCTCCCGGCCCGAGGCTACACCTTC

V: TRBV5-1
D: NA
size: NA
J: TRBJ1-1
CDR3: CASSSGTLGVDEAFF
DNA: TGCGCCAGCAGCTCCGGCACCCTAGGGGTGGATGAAGCTTTCTTT

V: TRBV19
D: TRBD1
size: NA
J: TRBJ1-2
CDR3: CASSMSTGAGYTF
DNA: TGTGCCAGTAGTATGTCGACAGGGGCTGGCTACACCTTC

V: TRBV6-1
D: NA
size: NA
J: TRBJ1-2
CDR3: CASSDGQNFPNYGYTF
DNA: TGTGCCAGCAGTGACGGGCAGAATTTCCCTAACTATGGCTACACCTTC

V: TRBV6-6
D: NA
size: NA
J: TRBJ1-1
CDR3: CASSSLKDTEAFF
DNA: TGTGCCAGCAGTTCCCTAAAGGACACTGAAGCTTTCTTT

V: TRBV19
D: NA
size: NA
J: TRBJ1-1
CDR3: CASSNRQRYSTEAFF
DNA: TGTGCCAGTAGTAATCGACAGAGGTATAGCACTGAAGCTTTCTTT

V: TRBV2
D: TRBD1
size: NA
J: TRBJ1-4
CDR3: CASSGGGANEKLFF
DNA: TGTGCCAGCAGTGGAGGGGGCGCGAATGAAAAACTGTTTTTT

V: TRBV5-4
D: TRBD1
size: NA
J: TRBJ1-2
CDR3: CASTLDRGGYTF
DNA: TGTGCCAGCACCCTGGACAGGGGAGGCTACACCTTC

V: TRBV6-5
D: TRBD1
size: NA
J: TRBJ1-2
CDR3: CASSRDRGNYGYTF
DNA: TGTGCCAGCAGTCGGGACAGGGGGAACTATGGCTACACCTTC

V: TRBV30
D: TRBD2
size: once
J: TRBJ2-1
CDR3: CAWIPSGGEQFF
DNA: TGTGCCTGGATTCCCAGCGGGGGGGAGCAGTTCTTC

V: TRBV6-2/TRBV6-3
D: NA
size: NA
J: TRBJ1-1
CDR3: CASSYSSPGLNTEAFF
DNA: TGTGCCAGCAGTTACTCGAGCCCAGGGCTAAACACTGAAGCTTTCTTT

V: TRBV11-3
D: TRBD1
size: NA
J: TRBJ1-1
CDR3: CASSGTGFEAFF
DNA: TGTGCCAGCAGCGGGACAGGATTTGAAGCTTTCTTT

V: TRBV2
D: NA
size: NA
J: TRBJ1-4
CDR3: CASSDNRVNEKLFF
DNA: TGTGCCAGCAGTGACAACAGGGTTAATGAAAAACTGTTTTTT

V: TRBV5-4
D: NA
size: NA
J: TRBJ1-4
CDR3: CASSSAGGGEKLFF
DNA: TGTGCCAGCAGCTCAGCCGGAGGCGGTGAAAAACTGTTTTTT

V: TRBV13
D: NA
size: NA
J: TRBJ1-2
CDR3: CASSLFPGRDGYTF
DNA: TGTGCCAGCAGCTTATTCCCAGGGAGAGATGGCTACACCTTC

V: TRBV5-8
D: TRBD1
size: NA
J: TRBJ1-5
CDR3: CASSPRTGAQPQHF
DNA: TGTGCCAGCAGCCCCCGGACAGGGGCTCAGCCCCAGCATTTT

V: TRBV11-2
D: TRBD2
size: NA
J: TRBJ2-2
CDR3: CASSSDPGGGTGELFF
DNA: TGTGCCAGCAGCTCAGACCCCGGGGGGGGAACCGGGGAGCTGTTTTTT

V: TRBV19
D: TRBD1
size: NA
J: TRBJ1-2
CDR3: CASTGGDGLNYGYTF
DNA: TGTGCCAGTACAGGGGGCGATGGGCTTAACTATGGCTACACCTTC

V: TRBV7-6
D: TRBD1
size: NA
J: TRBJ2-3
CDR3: CASSSHGQGVGATDTQYF
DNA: TGTGCCAGCAGCTCCCATGGACAGGGAGTTGGGGCCACAGATACGCAGTATTTT

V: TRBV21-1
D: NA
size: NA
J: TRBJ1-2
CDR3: CASSKTTDSNYGYTF
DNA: TGTGCCAGCAGCAAAACCACGGACAGCAACTATGGCTACACCTTC

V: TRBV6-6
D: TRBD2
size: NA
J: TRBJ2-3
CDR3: CASNLSGGQRYF
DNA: TGTGCCAGCAACCTAAGCGGGGGCCAAAGGTATTTT

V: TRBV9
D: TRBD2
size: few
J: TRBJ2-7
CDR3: CASSVAGTSGHEQYF
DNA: TGTGCCAGCAGCGTAGCTGGGACTAGCGGCCACGAGCAGTACTTC

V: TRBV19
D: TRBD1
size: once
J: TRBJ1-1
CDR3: CASRKGQSITEAFF
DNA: TGTGCCAGTAGGAAGGGACAGTCGATCACTGAAGCTTTCTTT

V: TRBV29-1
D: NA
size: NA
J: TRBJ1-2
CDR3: CSVGGQTYGYTF
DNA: TGCAGCGTGGGAGGACAAACCTATGGCTACACCTTC

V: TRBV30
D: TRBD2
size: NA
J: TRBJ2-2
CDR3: CAWGKGSGGYTGELFF
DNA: TGTGCCTGGGGCAAGGGGAGCGGGGGTTACACCGGGGAGCTGTTTTTT

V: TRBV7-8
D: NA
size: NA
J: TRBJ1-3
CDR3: CASSPRVSIGNTIYF
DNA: TGTGCCAGCAGCCCGCGGGTGTCGATTGGAAACACCATATATTTT

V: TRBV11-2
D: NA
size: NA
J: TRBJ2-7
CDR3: CASSLSRGGGPASYEQYF
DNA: TGTGCCAGCAGCTTATCGAGAGGGGGGGGGCCCGCCTCCTACGAGCAGTACTTC

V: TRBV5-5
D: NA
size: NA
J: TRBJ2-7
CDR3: CASSGTYEQYF
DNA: TGTGCCAGCAGCGGAACCTACGAGCAGTACTTC